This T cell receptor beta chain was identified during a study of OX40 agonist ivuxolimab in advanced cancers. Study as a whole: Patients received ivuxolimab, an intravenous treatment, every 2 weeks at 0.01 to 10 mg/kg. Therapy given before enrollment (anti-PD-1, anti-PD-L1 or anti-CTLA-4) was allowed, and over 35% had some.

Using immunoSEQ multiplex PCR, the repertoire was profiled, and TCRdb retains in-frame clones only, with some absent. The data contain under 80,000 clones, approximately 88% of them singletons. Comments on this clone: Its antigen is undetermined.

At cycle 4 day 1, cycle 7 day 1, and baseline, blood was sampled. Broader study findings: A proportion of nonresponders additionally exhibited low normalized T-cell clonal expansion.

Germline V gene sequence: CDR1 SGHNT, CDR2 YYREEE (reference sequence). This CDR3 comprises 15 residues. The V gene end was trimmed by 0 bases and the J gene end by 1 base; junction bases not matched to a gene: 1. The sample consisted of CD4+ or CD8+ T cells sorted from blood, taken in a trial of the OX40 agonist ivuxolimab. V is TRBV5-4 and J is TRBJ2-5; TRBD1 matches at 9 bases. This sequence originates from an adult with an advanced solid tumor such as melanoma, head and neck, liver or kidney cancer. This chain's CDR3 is CASSLEDRGQETQYF. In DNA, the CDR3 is TGTGCCAGCAGCTTGGAGGACAGGGGCCAAGAGACCCAGTACTTC.